Here is one TCR beta chain with its context. Germline CDR1 reads SGHRS; CDR2 reads YFSETQ. The CDR3 sequence is 14 residues long. V lost 2 bases, J lost 3 bases, and 11 bases lay in between. The data were obtained in a study of blood T cell repertoires in COVID-19. At the level of the study: COVID-19 samples collected from the United States, Italy and Spain covered acute and convalescent phases. Sample material is recorded as cDNA or gDNA derived from T cells, B-cell-depleted T cells, or PBMCs.

Per the original methods: Amplifying reference gene primers gave estimates of nucleated cell counts. Assay: immunoSEQ multiplex PCR; the TCRdb copy retains only in-frame clones and omits some. The DNA gave D and trimming, while V, J and clone size come from that table. The sample has more than 85,000 clones; approximately 90% are singletons. The source is a woman aged 45-65 years with acute or convalescent COVID-19. The chain uses TRBV5-1 and TRBJ1-2, with D uncertain. Sequencing used peripheral blood. The CDR3 loop is CASSFDGMDYGYTF. CDR3 coding DNA: TGCGCCAGCAGCTTTGACGGGATGGACTATGGCTACACCTTC.